The 3 T cell receptor beta chains in this list originate from one sample, sequenced in a study of shared clonotypes between healthy human individuals. Sequencing used immunoSEQ multiplex PCR; TCRdb keeps in-frame clones, though not all of them. The sample records over 850,000 clones, 78% being singletons. Sample: memory CD4+ T cells from PBMCs. The subset was: CD45RA-negative fraction. These receptors all stem from a man aged 18 to 29 in good health. Some clones in this sample may be carry-over from other donors' samples.

The chain has TRBV21-1 and TRBJ2-4; the table gives TRBD1 as D, unverified against the DNA. TRBV21-1 is an annotated pseudogene. The CDR3 loop spans 18 amino acids. CDR3 nucleotide sequence: TGTGCCAGCAGCAAGTCCTCAGGCAGGGAAGGGGGCAAAAACATTCAGTACTTC. Its protein product is CASSKSSGREGGKNIQYF.

The genes are TRBV21-1 and TRBJ2-1; whether TRBD2, the table's D call, matches the DNA was not checked. TRBV21-1 is a known pseudogene. The CDR3 covers 15 residues. This CDR3 reads CASSNHSGRANEQFF. The CDR3, as DNA: TGTGCCAGCAGCAATCACAGCGGGAGGGCCAATGAGCAGTTCTTC.

This clone has only one observation. The chain recombines TRBV10-2 with TRBJ2-3, with a weak D call TRBD2 (5 bases). Trimming stripped 0 bases from V and 3 bases from J, with 13 bases between. The CDR3 consists of 16 residues. CDR1 is WSHSY, CDR2 SAAADI, per germline. The CDR3 DNA reads as TGCGCCAGCAGTGAGTCACTAGGAGGAGTAACAGATACGCAGTATTTT. Translating it yields CASSESLGGVTDTQYF.